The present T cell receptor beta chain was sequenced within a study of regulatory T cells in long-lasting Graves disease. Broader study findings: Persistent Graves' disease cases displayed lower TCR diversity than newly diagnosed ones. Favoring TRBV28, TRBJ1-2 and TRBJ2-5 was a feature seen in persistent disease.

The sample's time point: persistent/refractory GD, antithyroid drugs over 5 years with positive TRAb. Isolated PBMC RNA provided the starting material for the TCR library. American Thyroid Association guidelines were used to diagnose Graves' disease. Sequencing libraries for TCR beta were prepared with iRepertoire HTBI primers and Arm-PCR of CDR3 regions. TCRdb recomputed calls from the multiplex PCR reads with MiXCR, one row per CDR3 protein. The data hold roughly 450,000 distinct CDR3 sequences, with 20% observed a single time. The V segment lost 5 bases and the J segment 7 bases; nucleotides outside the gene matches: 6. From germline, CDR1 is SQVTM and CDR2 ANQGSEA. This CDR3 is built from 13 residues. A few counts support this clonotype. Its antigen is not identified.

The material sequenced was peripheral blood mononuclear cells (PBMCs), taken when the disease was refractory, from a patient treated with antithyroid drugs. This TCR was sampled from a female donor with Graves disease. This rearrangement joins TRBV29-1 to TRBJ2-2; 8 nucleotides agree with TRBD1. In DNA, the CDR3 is TGCAGCGTTCGAACAGGGGGTTACGGGGAGCTGTTTTTT. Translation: CSVRTGGYGELFF.